The subject of this entry is one T cell receptor beta chain. This clone was picked up many times. Which antigen it targets is not known. No much larger clone is present one base from it, and per-base qualities are unavailable. None of the patients had been given any treatment before thyroid surgery. Patient clinical samples collected from the early 2010s to the late 2010s were retrospectively analysed using T-cell receptor beta sequencing. The sample belongs to a study of metastatic and nonmetastatic thyroid tumors (dated by TCRdb to about 2020). Some background on the complete study: The researchers compared repertoires between peripheral blood samples and tumor or nodule tissue samples from patients with malignant or benign thyroid disease. The investigation overall reported the following: TCR beta diversity was reported as significantly higher in malignant tumors than in benign nodules, in both blood and tumor samples.

The V and J ends are trimmed by 3 bases and 3 bases, leaving 15 bases between them. The CDR3 runs 15 residues from the cysteine to the phenylalanine. The read is trimmed to its CDR3 DNA, 45 bases read in frame from base 1. The germline V gene (reference sequence) sets CDR1 to GTSNPN and CDR2 to SVGIG. To prepare the library, PCR was applied. The data were produced on an Illumina HiSeq 4000. The TCR beta-chain CDR3 region of each patient was profiled by high-throughput sequencing. In the paper's pipeline: CDR3 differences across clinicopathological groups were used to build a classifier for discriminating distant-metastatic papillary thyroid cancer patients. To measure repertoire diversity the researchers used the Shannon index, while the Morisita-Horn index served to gauge how similar the tumor and blood repertoires were. TCRdb reran the public reads through fastp at Q25 and MiXCR, keeping productive beta chains. The V and J calls and clone size come from TCRdb's table, not from the authors' own analysis. The sample table shows 15,000 or so clones, and 20% to 30% are seen once. The top ten constitute approximately 8% of the sample.

Sample: tumor tissue. This sequence was found in a female donor with papillary thyroid cancer or a benign thyroid nodule (not recorded which). Some clones in this sample may be carry-over from other donors' samples. Recombination joined TRBV30 with TRBJ1-5; tentative D gene TRBD1, with 6 bases matching. The sequenced DNA is TGTGCCTGGAGCCTGACAGGATCTTACAATCAGCCCCAGCATTTT. It is translated as CAWSLTGSYNQPQHF.